The source of this T cell receptor beta chain is a study of blood T cell repertoires in COVID-19. The overall study: The samples span acute and convalescent COVID-19 from the United States, Italy and Spain. Sample material is recorded as cDNA or gDNA derived from T cells, B-cell-depleted T cells, or PBMCs.

V shed 4 bases and J 9 bases; nucleotides not matched to a gene: 10. CDR3 size: 14 residues. Looked up from germline, CDR1 is MNHEY and CDR2 is SVGAGI. Here immunoSEQ multiplex PCR was the method, and the copy in TCRdb shows in-frame clones only, minus some. The sample yields roughly 57,000 clones, approximately 80% seen once. Sample: peripheral blood. The J gene is TRBJ2-7, the V gene TRBV6-5; TRBD1 agrees at 9 bases. This clonotype was sampled from a man under 40 with COVID-19, enrolled during active disease. CDR3: CASSSTWDREWQYF. DNA for the CDR3: TGTGCCAGCAGTTCAACCTGGGACAGGGAGTGGCAGTACTTC.